Each of the 15 T cell receptor beta chains below was sequenced from the same sample in a study of blood T cell repertoires in COVID-19. Using immunoSEQ multiplex PCR, the repertoire was profiled, and TCRdb retains in-frame clones only, with some absent. Of 30,000 to 40,000 clones listed, over 70% are singletons. The sequenced sample consisted of peripheral blood. Source of these receptors: a human donor in a cohort sampled during active COVID-19.

The V gene is TRBV30, the J gene TRBJ1-5, with 7 bases identical to TRBD1. The CDR3 runs 15 residues. Trimming removed 1 base from V and 3 bases from J; junction bases left unmatched: 6. The germline V gene has CDR1 GTSNPN and CDR2 SVGIG (reference sequence). The CDR3 loop reads CAWSGDSLSNQPQHF. CDR3 in DNA: TGTGCCTGGAGTGGGGACAGCTTATCCAATCAGCCCCAGCATTTT.

The chain carries TRBV5-1 and TRBJ2-6, with D possibly matching TRBD2 (5 bases). This CDR3 is built from 17 residues. Trimming took 5 bases from V and 1 from J, leaving 16 bases between them. Germline loops: CDR1 SGHRS, CDR2 YFSETQ. CDR3 bases: TGCGCCAGCAGTGTCGCGGGCCAACCATCTGGGGCCAACGTCCTGACTTTC. Its protein product is CASSVAGQPSGANVLTF.

The rearrangement links TRBV11-2 to TRBJ2-1, with D possibly TRBD2 on 6 matching bases. V was trimmed by 0 bases and J by 4 bases, leaving 10 bases between them. The germline gives CDR1 SGHAT, CDR2 FQNNGV. The CDR3 has 15 residues. CDR3 residues: CASSLDGTPYNEQFF. CDR3 sequence (DNA): TGTGCCAGCAGCTTAGACGGGACTCCGTACAATGAGCAGTTCTTC.

J is TRBJ1-6 and V is TRBV6-4; 9 bases fit TRBD1. Germline V gives CDR1 MRHNA, CDR2 SNTAGT. Trimming cost V 6 bases and J 8 bases; bases outside gene matches: 5. The CDR3 totals 14 residues. CDR3 nucleotides: TGTGCCAGCAGGGACAACAGGGGGCATTCACCCCTCCACTTT. Translation: CASRDNRGHSPLHF.

DNA for the CDR3: TGCGCCAGCGGAAAACAGGGACCGAACACTGAAGCTTTCTTT. Translating gives CASGKQGPNTEAFF. This chain joins TRBV4-1 and TRBJ1-1; TRBD1 is a possible D gene (6 bases). This CDR3 region has 14 residues. Germline assignment: CDR1 MGHRA and CDR2 YSYEKL. Trimming shortened V by 8 bases and J by 1 base, and 14 bases separated the two germline ends.

The chain recombines TRBV28 with TRBJ2-7, with D possibly TRBD1 on 6 matching bases. Germline lookup yields CDR1 MDHEN and CDR2 SYDVKM. This CDR3 has 16 residues. V gave up 5 bases and J gave up 0 bases, with 17 bases separating them. The CDR3 sequence: CASSSRLRTVSYEQYF. The DNA of the CDR3 is TGTGCCAGCAGTAGTCGTCTTAGGACAGTCTCCTACGAGCAGTACTTC.

The chain has TRBV7-2 and TRBJ2-5, with 9 bases that match TRBD1. The length of the CDR3 is 16 residues. Germline V lookup: CDR1 SGHTA, CDR2 FQGNSA. Trimming at V came to 3 bases and at J to 4 bases, leaving 9 bases not matched to a gene. The CDR3 spells CASSLAAGTGRETQYF. Written as DNA, the CDR3 is TGTGCCAGCAGCTTGGCTGCTGGGACAGGGAGAGAGACCCAGTACTTC.

The genes are TRBV7-8 and TRBJ2-1; 15 nucleotides agree with TRBD2. CDR1 and CDR2 (germline): SGHVS, FQNEAQ. The V segment lost 4 bases and the J segment 7 bases; nucleotides outside the gene matches: 8. The CDR3 runs to 17 residues. CDR3 loop: CASSSISGLAGGNEQFF. The CDR3 bases are TGTGCCAGCAGCTCGATCTCCGGACTAGCGGGAGGGAATGAGCAGTTCTTC.

This clone showed up just once. The chain uses TRBV2 and TRBJ2-2; a weak D match, TRBD2 (6 bases). Deletions cut 6 bases from V and 7 bases from J, with 15 bases between. Germline V gene sequence: CDR1 SNHLY, CDR2 FYNNEI. The CDR3 length is 14 residues. CDR3 DNA sequence: TGTGCCAGCAGAGAGGGCCGGGGGAGCGGGGAGCTGTTTTTT. It encodes CASREGRGSGELFF.

The V call is TRBV7-6, the J call TRBJ2-7; D might be TRBD1 (6 bases). Germline V gives CDR1 SGHVS, CDR2 FNYEAQ. This CDR3 contains 15 residues. V was pared by 5 bases and J by 3 bases, with 17 bases between. The CDR3 sequence is CASSLPDRPIYEQYF. CDR3 coding DNA: TGTGCCAGCAGCCTCCCGGACAGACCAATCTACGAGCAGTACTTC.

This chain connects TRBV3-1 (or the pseudogene TRBV3-2) to TRBJ1-2, with D tentatively TRBD1 (6 bases). This CDR3 comprises 15 residues. The V end was cut by 0 bases, the J end by 7 bases, with 15 bases between. Germline V gene sequence: CDR1 LGHDT, CDR2 YNNKEL (reference sequence). The CDR3 sequence: CASSQDTRQGTGYTF. The CDR3 DNA is TGTGCCAGCAGCCAAGATACCCGTCAGGGGACTGGCTACACCTTC.

This chain uses TRBV7-2 with TRBJ2-5; a weak D match, TRBD1 (5 bases). V lost 1 base to trimming and J lost 4 bases, with 13 bases between them. From germline, CDR1 is SGHTA and CDR2 FQGNSA. This CDR3 has 15 residues. In DNA form, the CDR3 reads TGTGCCAGCAGCTTAGGGGCAGGGAAGGGAGAGACCCAGTACTTC. This encodes CASSLGAGKGETQYF.

The chain joins TRBV29-1 to TRBJ2-1; no firm D call. Germline V gives CDR1 SQVTM, CDR2 ANQGSEA. Between the trimmed V and J ends, which lost 4 bases and 3 bases, there was a span of 10 bases. The CDR3 extends over 13 amino acids. The CDR3 nucleotides are TGCAGCGTTGGTGGCGGTGTCTACAATGAGCAGTTCTTC. Amino acids: CSVGGGVYNEQFF.

The chain combines TRBV19 with TRBJ1-5; D perhaps matches TRBD1 (5 bases). The V and J ends lost 2 bases and 4 bases respectively, with 21 bases between them. The CDR3 covers 18 residues. Germline V gene lookup returns CDR1 LNHDA and CDR2 SQIVND (reference sequence). Here the CDR3 DNA reads TGTGCCAGTAGTATACAGAAGACAGCCCCCCGGAGAAATCAGCCCCAGCATTTT. It encodes CASSIQKTAPRRNQPQHF.

In DNA, the CDR3 is TGTGCCAGCAGCTTGCCGAGGGCACGCAATCAGCCCCAGCATTTT. It encodes CASSLPRARNQPQHF. The rearrangement joins TRBV5-4 to TRBJ1-5, with D uncertain. Germline V gene data show CDR1 as SGHNT and CDR2 as YYREEE (reference sequence). V was shortened by 1 base and J by 2 bases, with 10 bases between the two germline ends. This CDR3 spans 15 amino acids. Combining the CDR3 with reference TRBV5-4 and TRBJ1-5 gives the whole variable domain ETGVTQSPTHLIKTRGQQVTLRCSSQSGHNTVSWYQQALGQGPQFIFQYYREEENGRGNFPPRFSGLQFPNYSSELNVNALELDDSALYLCASSLPRARNQPQHFGDGTRLSIL.